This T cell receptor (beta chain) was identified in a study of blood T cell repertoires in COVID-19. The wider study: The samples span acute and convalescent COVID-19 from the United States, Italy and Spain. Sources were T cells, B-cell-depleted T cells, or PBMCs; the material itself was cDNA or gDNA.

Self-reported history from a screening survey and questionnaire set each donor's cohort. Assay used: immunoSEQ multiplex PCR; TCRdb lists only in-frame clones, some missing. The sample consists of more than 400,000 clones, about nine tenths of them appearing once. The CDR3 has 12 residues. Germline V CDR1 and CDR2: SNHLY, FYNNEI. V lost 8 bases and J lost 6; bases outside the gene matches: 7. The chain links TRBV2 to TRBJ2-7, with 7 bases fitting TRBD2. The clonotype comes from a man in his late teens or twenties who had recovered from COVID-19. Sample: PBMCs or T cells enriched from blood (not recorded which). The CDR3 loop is CASYTGGVEQYF. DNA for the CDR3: TGTGCCAGCTACACTGGGGGGGTCGAGCAGTACTTC.